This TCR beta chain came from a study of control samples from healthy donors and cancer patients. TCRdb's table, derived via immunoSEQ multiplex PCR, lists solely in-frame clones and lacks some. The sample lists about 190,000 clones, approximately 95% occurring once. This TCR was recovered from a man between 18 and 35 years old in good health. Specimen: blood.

In DNA form, the CDR3 reads TGTGCCAGCAGCCCCCTGAGAGGGCGGGGGGCCCCAGATACGCAGTATTTT. The encoded protein is CASSPLRGRGAPDTQYF. The chain couples TRBV5-6 to TRBJ2-3; 8 bases line up with TRBD2. This CDR3 has 17 amino acids. V lost 4 bases to trimming and J lost 4 bases; unmatched junction nucleotides: 14. Germline assignment: CDR1 SGHDT and CDR2 YYEEEE.